The TCR beta chain described here comes from a study of shared clonotypes between healthy human individuals. Study results and limitations: In contrast to clonotypes shared by all four donors, non-shared clonotypes had lower generation probabilities.

Some clones are missing from TCRdb's copy, which holds only in-frame ones; the method was immunoSEQ multiplex PCR. The sample lists about 1 million clones, approximately 68% occurring once. Germline lookup yields CDR1 SGHNT and CDR2 YYREEE (reference sequence). The length of the CDR3 is 14 residues. The V segment lost 3 bases and the J segment 1 base; nucleotides outside the gene matches: 1. Remarks on this clone: Its target is unknown.

The source of this sequence is a man in his late teens or twenties in good health. The rearrangement uses TRBV5-4 and TRBJ2-5; 9 positions match TRBD2. The sample consisted of memory CD4+ T cells sorted from blood. Subset indicated: CD45RA-negative fraction. The DNA for the CDR3 is TGTGCCAGCAGCTCGGGACTAGCCCAAGAGACCCAGTACTTC. Its protein product is CASSSGLAQETQYF.